The clone carrying this TCR beta chain was observed many times. Vbeta (60) and Jbeta (13) primers were used in the PCR. Measured with immunoSEQ multiplex PCR; TCRdb has only the in-frame clones, and not every one. Here the sample spans 90,000 to 120,000 clones, 75% being singletons. The sample belongs to a study of cytomegalovirus exposure and HLA in healthy donors. Germline V gene lookup returns CDR1 MNHNS and CDR2 SASEGT. The CDR3 has 13 amino acids. Trimming left V 6 bases short and J 1 base short, with 9 bases between. Source material: PBMCs. The chain uses TRBV6-1 and TRBJ1-1; D is uncertain. The clonotype was recovered from a male donor in good health and CMV-seropositive. The CDR3 reads CASSPRENTEAFF. In DNA, the CDR3 is TGTGCCAGCAGCCCACGGGAGAACACTGAAGCTTTCTTT.